These T cell receptor beta chains were read from a single sample in a study of beta chain bispecific antibodies for T cell cancers. Using its own MiXCR run on the 5' RACE reads, TCRdb lists one record per CDR3 protein. This table holds around 8,600 distinct CDR3 sequences, 2% to 2.5% found once. No antigen is known for these receptors. This sample comprised T cells from a healthy donor cultured with Jurkat leukemia cells, obtained from a culture containing an anti-CD19 bispecific antibody. The receptors derive from a human donor in good health. Some clones in this sample may be carry-over from other donors' samples. Each CDR3 is given with its conserved first and last residue. A D gene is named only where the DNA matches it firmly. Only some rows state a clone size, as once, few, many or a class for expanded clones.

abundance	d_gene	j_gene	v_gene	CDR3aa	CDR3nt
many	.	TRBJ2-7	TRBV2	CASLMLQSSYEQYF	TGTGCCAGCCTTATGTTGCAGTCCTCCTACGAGCAGTACTTC
.	TRBD1	TRBJ2-5	TRBV2	CASLGQGAGETQYF	TGTGCCAGCCTTGGACAGGGGGCAGGGGAGACCCAGTACTTC
many	.	TRBJ1-2	TRBV7-2	CASSFNPGRAGGYTF	TGTGCCAGCAGCTTCAACCCGGGACGGGCGGGCGGCTACACCTTC
many	.	TRBJ2-2	TRBV9	CASSGGGSRRAGELFF	TGTGCCAGCAGCGGGGGTGGCTCCCGACGGGCCGGGGAGCTGTTTTTT
.	.	TRBJ1-2	TRBV29-1	CSVTTGPNYGYTF	TGCAGCGTCACTACAGGTCCCAACTATGGCTACACCTTC
many	TRBD1	TRBJ2-1	TRBV19	CASSRGTASSSYNEQFF	TGTGCCAGTAGTAGGGGGACAGCTTCGAGCTCCTACAATGAGCAGTTCTTC
many	.	TRBJ2-7	TRBV4-2	CASSQGGDLSSYEQYF	TGTGCCAGCAGCCAAGGGGGAGACCTGTCCTCCTACGAGCAGTACTTC
many	TRBD1	TRBJ2-3	TRBV20-1	CSAPTTGEGTDTQYF	TGCAGTGCTCCCACGACAGGGGAGGGCACAGATACGCAGTATTTT
many	.	TRBJ1-2	TRBV5-1	CASSSGTGSVGYTF	TGCGCCAGCAGCTCGGGTACAGGGAGCGTCGGCTACACCTTC
many	.	TRBJ1-1	TRBV29-1	CSVHSRLMNTEAFF	TGCAGCGTGCACAGCCGCCTAATGAACACTGAAGCTTTCTTT
few	TRBD1	TRBJ2-7	TRBV20-1	CSARPSFLGPDRVRYEQYF	TGCAGTGCTAGGCCGTCCTTTTTGGGTCCGGACAGGGTTCGGTACGAGCAGTACTTC
many	.	TRBJ1-5	TRBV2	CASSDLPTDPIRWPQHF	TGTGCCAGCAGTGACCTCCCGACGGACCCAATACGCTGGCCCCAGCATTTT
many	.	TRBJ2-1	TRBV20-1	CSARGILGNEQFF	TGCAGTGCTAGGGGGATTTTAGGCAATGAGCAGTTCTTC
many	.	TRBJ2-6	TRBV4-1	CASSLTGFPLSGANVLTF	TGCGCCAGCAGCCTCACTGGTTTTCCACTCTCTGGGGCCAACGTCCTGACTTTC
many	.	TRBJ1-1	TRBV5-6	CASSLRRPREAFF	TGTGCCAGCAGCTTGAGACGCCCCCGAGAAGCTTTCTTT
few	.	TRBJ1-3	TRBV9	CASSPRGAGNTIYF	TGTGCCAGCAGCCCCCGGGGGGCTGGAAACACCATATATTTT
many	TRBD1	TRBJ1-6	TRBV28	CATTWRGRVSRSPLHF	TGTGCGACGACGTGGAGGGGGCGCGTATCCCGGTCACCCCTCCACTTT
many	TRBD1	TRBJ1-2	TRBV5-1	CASSPGQHNYGYTF	TGCGCCAGCAGTCCGGGACAGCATAACTATGGCTACACCTTC
many	.	TRBJ2-2	TRBV6-1	CASRKGDTNTGELFF	TGTGCCAGCAGGAAGGGGGACACGAACACCGGGGAGCTGTTTTTT
many	.	TRBJ2-1	TRBV5-1	CASSLQGNSYNEQFF	TGCGCCAGCAGCTTGCAAGGAAACTCCTACAATGAGCAGTTCTTC
few	.	TRBJ2-2	TRBV6-5	CASSYAGGMAGELFF	TGTGCCAGCAGTTACGCAGGGGGGATGGCCGGGGAGCTGTTTTTT
many	TRBD1	TRBJ1-2	TRBV27	CASSFAFGAGGLPNYGYTF	TGTGCCAGCAGTTTTGCCTTCGGGGCAGGGGGGCTTCCTAACTATGGCTACACCTTC
many	.	TRBJ2-1	TRBV20-1	CSAMNSFDEQFF	TGCAGTGCTATGAACAGTTTTGATGAGCAGTTCTTC
many	.	TRBJ2-7	TRBV20-1	CSARDGRRYEQYF	TGCAGTGCTAGAGATGGGCGTCGCTACGAGCAGTACTTC
many	TRBD1	TRBJ1-5	TRBV5-1	CASSSRDRGRKVLRCNQPQHF	TGCGCCAGCAGCTCCCGGGACAGGGGGCGTAAGGTCCTTCGTTGCAATCAGCCCCAGCATTTT
many	.	TRBJ2-1	TRBV9	CASSVLDINNEQFF	TGTGCCAGCAGCGTACTAGACATTAACAATGAGCAGTTCTTC
few	TRBD2	TRBJ2-1	TRBV7-8	CASSLDPWLAGRYYNEQFF	TGTGCCAGCAGCTTAGATCCTTGGCTAGCGGGGAGATACTACAATGAGCAGTTCTTC
many	.	TRBJ2-6	TRBV5-1	CASSLAGVEGANVLTF	TGCGCCAGCAGCTTGGCAGGTGTGGAAGGGGCCAACGTCCTGACTTTC
many	TRBD1	TRBJ2-7	TRBV6-1	CASSRQGDAYEQYF	TGTGCCAGCAGCCGACAGGGAGACGCCTACGAGCAGTACTTC
many	.	TRBJ1-4	TRBV7-6	CASSLDPARGGDEKLFF	TGTGCCAGCAGCTTAGACCCGGCCAGGGGTGGAGACGAAAAACTGTTTTTT
many	TRBD2	TRBJ2-1	TRBV19	CASSDGTSGDYNEQFF	TGTGCCAGTAGTGACGGGACTAGCGGGGACTACAATGAGCAGTTCTTC
many	TRBD2	TRBJ2-1	TRBV28	CASSSRGDYNEQFF	TGTGCCAGCAGTTCACGGGGGGACTACAATGAGCAGTTCTTC
many	.	TRBJ2-1	TRBV19	CASSIDPGPTYNEQFF	TGTGCCAGTAGTATAGATCCGGGACCTACCTACAATGAGCAGTTCTTC
medium-sized	.	TRBJ1-2	TRBV27	CASSLGQFYGYTF	TGTGCCAGCAGTTTAGGACAGTTCTATGGCTACACCTTC
many	.	TRBJ2-2	TRBV29-1	CSVKEPLDTGELFF	TGCAGCGTAAAGGAACCTCTCGACACCGGGGAGCTGTTTTTT
many	TRBD2	TRBJ2-5	TRBV7-7	CASSKAPQGAGETQYF	TGTGCCAGCAGCAAAGCCCCGCAGGGAGCGGGGGAGACCCAGTACTTC
many	.	TRBJ2-1	TRBV19	CASSSVAGPYNEQFF	TGTGCCAGTAGTTCGGTGGCAGGTCCCTACAATGAGCAGTTCTTC
many	.	TRBJ2-7	TRBV10-3	CAISEVKFSEQYF	TGTGCCATCAGTGAGGTAAAATTCAGCGAGCAGTACTTC